This T cell receptor (beta chain) came from a study of tumor and adjacent non-tumor tissue in lung cancer (dated by TCRdb to 2016 to 2019). About the full investigation: Of the cohort, some 12 patients had adenocarcinoma, 2 had squamous cell carcinoma and 1 had small cell lung cancer. Ages among the approximately 15 patients ranged from about 31 to 80 years, there were 10 men and 5 women, and disease was at TNM stage I to III. A total of fewer than 150 million productive TCRbeta reads were generated by sequencing, corresponding to an average of around 3.8 million reads per sample. Using bulk TCRbeta repertoires from around 14 lung cancer patients, the study set lung tumor tissue side by side with matched distant non-tumor lung tissue. TCRbeta CDR3 sequencing was performed on around 30 paired specimens, with one tumor sample and one normal lung sample collected per patient.

Libraries were made using multiplex PCR. The instrument given in TCRdb is Illumina HiSeq 2500. TCRbeta libraries were constructed through three rounds of nested PCR with primers (Table S4) according to protocols modified from ARM-PCR. Before sequencing, PCR products of 200-500 bp were excised from the gel and purified with the QIAquick gel extraction kit. Per the source publication's procedure: Trimmomatic was used to clean the reads, FLASH merged the cleaned reads into complete CDR3 sequences, and MiTCR assigned the sequences to V(D)J germline segments. Clonal diversity was computed as the inverse Simpson's index with VDJtools. In-frame sequences lacking a premature stop codon were counted as productive reads. Clones were called with MiXCR by TCRdb after fastp trimmed the public reads at Q25, and only in-frame beta chains were retained. Each entry is one CDR3 protein sequence, shown with its most common DNA and genes. TCRdb, not the authors, supplied the V and J calls. The sample table contains some 100,000 distinct CDR3 sequences; only one count was recorded for around three fifths of them. Of the sample, roughly 20% falls within the top ten clones.

On this clonotype itself: The clone's antigen remains unknown. At one end the junction does not follow the germline gene, possibly because of a read error.

General study outcomes and caveats: The top 100 clones made up a significantly larger cumulative share of the repertoire in normal lung than in tumor tissue. Peripheral blood was not sequenced, so blood TCRbeta repertoires in these lung cancer patients were not examined. Significantly higher TCR diversity was found in younger patients, and higher tumor TCR diversity was associated with shorter overall and disease-free survival. The sequencing platform is not named in the methods, and unique molecular identifiers are not mentioned. Significantly higher TCR diversity (inverse Simpson) was observed in tumor tissue than in normal lung tissue (approximately 430 vs 150, P = 0.0075, Mann-Whitney U test). Only about 15 patients were in the cohort, and the authors stated that larger samples and more detailed clinical data are needed.

RNA was extracted from bulk unsorted tissue and checked for quality with a NanoDrop ND-1000 and an Agilent 2100. Distant non-tumor tissue taken more than 3 cm from the tumor edge was used as the normal lung sample. All donors had newly diagnosed lung cancer, had not received prior chemotherapy, and were admitted for thoracic surgery in China between August and November 2014. Patients with previous radiotherapy or chemotherapy, or with another concurrent cancer, were excluded from the study. Pieces of surgical tissue measuring roughly 1-2.1 cm3 were kept in RNAlater solution and held at -80 degrees C until needed. The CDR3 numbers 13 residues from cysteine through phenylalanine. Only the CDR3 part of the read is kept: 39 bases, read in frame from the first base. CDR1 and CDR2 (SGHAT, FQNNGV) derive from the germline V gene.

This clonotype was sampled from a man aged 30 to 45 with non-small cell lung cancer. The chain employs TRBV11-2 and TRBJ2-3; the D segment cannot be called with confidence. The sequencing input was distant non-tumor lung tissue. CDR3 loop: CARSTTFADTQYF. In nucleotides, the sequence is TGTGCCCGCAGTACGACCTTTGCAGATACGCAGTATTTT.